Below are 29 T cell receptor beta chains sequenced from a single sample in a study of shared clonotypes between healthy human individuals. CD45RO-negative cells were positively selected for CCR7, leaving out terminally differentiated effector memory CD45RA+ cells. The assay was immunoSEQ multiplex PCR, and TCRdb's table has in-frame clones only and misses some. The repertoire holds hundreds of thousands of clones, 95% to 98% seen once, with 0.3% in the top ten. Sequenced sample: naive CD8+ T cells sorted from blood. Receptors originate from a young man in good health.

The chain has TRBV29-1 and TRBJ2-5, with TRBD1 matching over 9 bases. The CDR3 contains 15 residues. Germline CDR1 is SQVTM and CDR2 is ANQGSEA. V lost 3 bases, J lost 1 base, and 6 bases stayed unmatched. The CDR3, as DNA: TGCAGCGTTGAGAGGACAGGGGTATTCCAAGAGACCCAGTACTTC. Its translation is CSVERTGVFQETQYF.

J is TRBJ2-3 and V is TRBV10-3; D unresolved. The CDR3 extends over 13 amino acids. Germline CDR1 is ENHRY and CDR2 is SYGVKD. Deletions cut 6 bases from V and 0 bases from J, with 7 bases between. As DNA, the CDR3 is TGTGCCATCAGCGTTCCTAGCACAGATACGCAGTATTTT. Translating it yields CAISVPSTDTQYF.

This CDR3 reads CASNRGISYNEQFF. CDR3 DNA sequence: TGTGCCAGCAACCGGGGTATAAGCTACAATGAGCAGTTCTTC. The J gene is TRBJ2-1, the V gene TRBV27; D is perhaps TRBD2 (5 bases). The CDR3 has 14 amino acids. CDR1 is MNHEY, CDR2 SMNVEV, per germline (reference sequence). The V and J ends lost 7 bases and 3 bases respectively, with 13 bases between them.

This chain uses TRBV29-1 with TRBJ2-3; D not resolved. Germline lookup yields CDR1 SQVTM and CDR2 ANQGSEA. Trimming removed 7 bases at V and 4 bases at J, with 12 bases between. The CDR3 covers 12 residues. The CDR3 here is CSGGRSADTQYF. The CDR3 region has the DNA TGCAGCGGTGGACGTTCGGCAGATACGCAGTATTTT.

The rearrangement joins TRBV29-1 to TRBJ1-2; D not resolved. The CDR3 totals 12 residues. The V gene's germline CDR1 is SQVTM and CDR2 ANQGSEA. V gave up 0 bases and J gave up 6 bases, with 8 bases separating them. CDR3 DNA sequence: TGCAGCGTTGAAGATCCGGTCGATGGCTACACCTTC. It is translated as CSVEDPVDGYTF.

The CDR3 sequence: CASSSPGDSGELFF. The CDR3 DNA sequence: TGTGCCAGCAGCTCACCCGGGGATTCCGGGGAGCTGTTTTTT. The chain uses TRBV7-9 and TRBJ2-2; D perhaps matches TRBD2 (5 bases). Germline loops: CDR1 SEHNR, CDR2 FQNEAQ (reference sequence). V was shortened by 4 bases and J by 6 bases, with 12 bases between the two germline ends. This CDR3 has 14 residues.

The count of this clone is one. The chain combines TRBV30 with TRBJ2-2; D remains unclear. With 8 bases removed from V and 7 bases from J, the gap between germline ends came to 14 bases. The CDR3 covers 12 residues. Looked up from germline, CDR1 is GTSNPN and CDR2 is SVGIG (reference sequence). Written as DNA, the CDR3 is TGTGCCCGGACGGGTTTCGGCGGGGAGCTGTTTTTT. It translates to CARTGFGGELFF.

The V gene is TRBV7-2, the J gene TRBJ2-1, with a weak D call TRBD2 (5 bases). The germline V gene encodes CDR1 SGHTA and CDR2 FQGNSA. CDR3 length: 13 amino acids. The germline V and J ends were trimmed by 2 bases and 7 bases, with 9 bases remaining between them. The CDR3 spells CASSLWPGNEQFF. For the CDR3, the DNA is TGTGCCAGCAGCTTATGGCCGGGGAATGAGCAGTTCTTC.

The V call is TRBV5-1, the J call TRBJ2-7, with 11 positions matching TRBD2. Germline V gives CDR1 SGHRS, CDR2 YFSETQ. This CDR3 is built from 16 residues. Trimming cost V 5 bases and J 3 bases; bases outside gene matches: 10. The CDR3 here is CASRGTSGRLVYEQYF. The DNA of the CDR3 is TGCGCCAGCAGAGGTACTAGCGGGAGACTAGTCTACGAGCAGTACTTC.

The chain recombines TRBV7-2 with TRBJ1-1; D possibly corresponds to TRBD1 (5 bases). V was clipped by 8 bases and J by 5 bases, with 12 bases between them. The germline gives CDR1 SGHTA, CDR2 FQGNSA. CDR3 length: 12 amino acids. The CDR3 DNA reads as TGTGCCAGCTTGGGCGAGGGGACTGAAGCTTTCTTT. It translates to CASLGEGTEAFF.

Notes on this clone: In the same sample, other DNA sequences code for this CDR3. V is TRBV11-2 and J is TRBJ2-3; no firm D call. CDR1 and CDR2 from the germline V gene are SGHAT and FQNNGV. CDR3 length: 12 residues. V shed 0 bases and J shed 3 bases, with 1 base lying between them. The CDR3 nucleotides are TGTGCCAGCAGCTTAGAGACAGATACGCAGTATTTT. The encoded protein is CASSLETDTQYF.

In regard to this clone: The identical CDR3 is also encoded by other nucleotide sequences in the sample. The chain couples TRBV19 to TRBJ2-7, with TRBD2 identical over 7 bases. J lost 0 bases, V lost 2 bases, and 4 bases had no gene match. This CDR3 has 15 residues. CDR1 and CDR2 from the germline V gene are LNHDA and SQIVND (reference sequence). CDR3 protein: CASSILPGGSYEQYF. CDR3 in DNA: TGTGCCAGTAGTATACTCCCGGGAGGCTCCTACGAGCAGTACTTC.

The CDR3 sequence: CASSLLGDMNTEAFF. The CDR3 DNA reads as TGCGCCAGCAGCTTGCTTGGTGACATGAACACTGAAGCTTTCTTT. The chain joins TRBV5-1 to TRBJ1-1; D ambiguous. The CDR3 contains 15 residues. Trimming removed 1 base from V and 0 bases from J, with 10 bases in between. Germline loops: CDR1 SGHRS, CDR2 YFSETQ.

The V and J genes are TRBV6-1 and TRBJ2-1; 9 nucleotides agree with TRBD1. V lost 3 bases and J lost 7; bases outside the gene matches: 10. CDR3 length: 16 residues. In germline, CDR1 is MNHNS, CDR2 SASEGT. The CDR3 DNA sequence: TGTGCCAGCAGTGATACGGGGGGACAGGGTTGGAATGAGCAGTTCTTC. It encodes CASSDTGGQGWNEQFF.

The chain uses TRBV11-2 and TRBJ2-1; 7 nucleotides agree with TRBD2. CDR3 size: 18 residues. V was pared by 4 bases and J by 1 base, with 13 bases of the junction left unmatched. CDR1 is SGHAT, CDR2 FQNNGV, per germline. CDR3 DNA sequence: TGTGCCAGCAGCTCCGGGGGAGCGGGAATGGTGTCCTACAATGAGCAGTTCTTC. The encoded protein is CASSSGGAGMVSYNEQFF.

With respect to this clone: In the same sample, other DNA sequences code for this CDR3. This rearrangement joins TRBV19 to TRBJ2-7, with D perhaps given as TRBD1 or TRBD2 (5 bases each). This CDR3 is 11 amino acids long. The V end lost 5 bases, the J end lost 4 bases, and 6 bases lay between the germline ends. Germline V gene data show CDR1 as LNHDA and CDR2 as SQIVND (reference sequence). The CDR3 here is CASSGGYEQYF. DNA of the CDR3: TGTGCCAGTAGTGGGGGTTACGAGCAGTACTTC.

The chain employs TRBV28 and TRBJ2-7, with D uncertain. Germline V lookup: CDR1 MDHEN, CDR2 SYDVKM. This CDR3 region has 13 residues. Trimming left V 7 bases short and J 1 base short, with 11 bases between. This CDR3 is CASTPGVSYEQYF. The CDR3 DNA is TGTGCCAGCACCCCTGGGGTTTCCTACGAGCAGTACTTC.

The rearrangement uses TRBV7-9 and TRBJ2-7, with 7 bases matching TRBD2. The germline V gene encodes CDR1 SEHNR and CDR2 FQNEAQ (reference sequence). Unmatched junction bases numbered 9, after V lost 7 bases and J lost 3 bases. This CDR3 is 14 amino acids long. CDR3 nucleotide sequence: TGTGCCAGCAACGGGGGAGGGATCGACTACGAGCAGTACTTC. Its protein product is CASNGGGIDYEQYF.

The DNA for the CDR3 is TGTGCCAGCAGCGTAGGCCCCCGGGACCGACGCTTTGAAAAACTGTTTTTT. Encoded protein: CASSVGPRDRRFEKLFF. The gene calls are TRBV9 and TRBJ1-4; a weak D match, TRBD1 (5 bases). The CDR3 runs to 17 residues. Germline lookup yields CDR1 SGDLS and CDR2 YYNGEE. V was cut by 0 bases and J by 7 bases, with 19 bases left in between.

This chain uses TRBV27 with TRBJ1-1, with D unclear. Germline CDR1 and CDR2: MNHEY and SMNVEV (reference sequence). Trimming removed 0 bases at V and 0 bases at J, with 8 bases between. This CDR3 spans 15 amino acids. The DNA for the CDR3 is TGTGCCAGCAGTTTATCGTGGAGTTTGAACACTGAAGCTTTCTTT. Translated: CASSLSWSLNTEAFF.

The chain joins TRBV27 to TRBJ2-2; D possibly uses TRBD1 or TRBD2 (7 bases each). The CDR3 contains 18 residues. Germline V CDR1 and CDR2: MNHEY, SMNVEV (reference sequence). Between the trimmed V and J ends, which lost 5 bases and 3 bases, there was a span of 22 bases. This chain's CDR3 is CASSPRQGRGDYTGELFF. CDR3 DNA sequence: TGTGCCAGCAGTCCGCGACAGGGACGGGGGGATTACACCGGGGAGCTGTTTTTT.

The V call is TRBV4-1, the J call TRBJ2-7; 8 positions agree with TRBD1. Trimming cost V 0 bases and J 4 bases; bases outside gene matches: 5. Per the germline V gene, CDR1 is MGHRA and CDR2 is YSYEKL. This CDR3 is 15 amino acids long. This CDR3 is CASSQEDRDVYEQYF. The DNA of the CDR3 is TGCGCCAGCAGCCAAGAGGACAGGGACGTGTACGAGCAGTACTTC.

This clone is a singleton in its sample. The J gene is TRBJ2-7, the V gene TRBV7-9; D might be TRBD1 (6 bases). Germline-derived CDR1 and CDR2 are SEHNR and FQNEAQ (reference sequence). The V end lost 6 bases, the J end lost 3 bases, and 15 bases lay between the germline ends. The CDR3 totals 14 residues. The CDR3 coding sequence is TGTGCCAGCAGACCAGGGGACGGGCTCTACGAGCAGTACTTC. It codes for CASRPGDGLYEQYF.

This clone was picked up one time. The rearrangement links TRBV6-5 to TRBJ1-5, with D tentatively TRBD1 (5 bases). The germline CDR1 and CDR2 sequences are MNHEY and SVGAGI. The CDR3 covers 13 residues. V lost 7 bases to trimming and J lost 3 bases, with 10 bases between them. The CDR3 DNA reads as TGTGCCAGCACCACTGGGGCCAATCAGCCCCAGCATTTT. Its protein product is CASTTGANQPQHF.

A note on this clone: The germline gene is not matched at one end of the junction; a read error may be the cause. This chain joins TRBV28 and TRBJ2-7, with 7 positions matching TRBD1. The CDR3 runs 12 residues. Germline CDR1 is MDHEN and CDR2 is SYDVKM. The CDR3, as DNA: TGTGCCAGCAGTTTCCCCCATGGACAGGTAGGCTTC. Protein product: CASSFPHGQVGF.

V and J are TRBV5-1 and TRBJ2-1, with 13 bases aligning to TRBD2. CDR1 SGHRS and CDR2 YFSETQ come from the germline V gene. CDR3 length equals 15 residues. V lost 4 bases, J lost 6 bases, and 4 bases stayed unmatched. The CDR3, as DNA: TGCGCCAGCAGCCTTACTAGCGGGAGGGCCAATGAGCAGTTCTTC. It yields the protein CASSLTSGRANEQFF.

The CDR3 coding sequence is TGTGCCAGCAGTTCACGGGGTGGGATCGACATGTACACCGGGGAGCTGTTTTTT. The encoded protein is CASSSRGGIDMYTGELFF. The chain employs TRBV28 and TRBJ2-2, with D possibly being TRBD2 (5 bases). The CDR3 contains 18 residues. V was shortened by 4 bases and J by 3 bases, with 21 bases between the two germline ends. CDR1 is MDHEN and CDR2 is SYDVKM in the germline V gene.

The chain uses TRBV15 and TRBJ1-5; 8 bases are a match to TRBD1. This CDR3 is 15 amino acids long. J gave up 4 bases and V 3 bases, and 5 bases lay outside the gene matches. Germline V gene sequence: CDR1 LNHNV, CDR2 YYDKDF (reference sequence). Written as DNA, the CDR3 is TGTGCCACCAGCAGGTCTGGACAGGGTAATCAGCCCCAGCATTTT. It yields the protein CATSRSGQGNQPQHF.

The CDR3 DNA follows: TGTGCCAGCAGCCCCTACCCCGGGACAATTCAGCCCCAGCATTTT. Translated: CASSPYPGTIQPQHF. This chain uses TRBV9 with TRBJ1-5, with D tentatively TRBD1 (6 bases). The germline gives CDR1 SGDLS, CDR2 YYNGEE. The V end was cut by 4 bases, the J end by 6 bases, with 17 bases between. This CDR3 has 15 residues.